The 14 T cell receptor beta chains listed next were all sequenced from one sample in a study of identical twins (dated by TCRdb to 2016 to 2017). Libraries were made using 5' RACE. TCRdb shows the sequencer as Illumina HiSeq 2000. The public reads were reanalyzed by TCRdb: fastp trimming at Q25, MiXCR alignment, in-frame beta chains only. Every distinct CDR3 protein forms one entry, paired with its most common genes and DNA. This sample is represented by roughly 200,000 distinct CDR3 sequences; more than 15% of them were singletons. 40% to 45% of the sample lies in the top ten. These same data were also listed under a study on T cells expressing NK-cell markers.

The sample taken for sequencing was CD8+ T cells sorted from blood. The source is a woman under 30 in good health.

This clonotype was found many times. V usage is TRBV6-1 and J usage is TRBJ1-4, with 10 bases aligning to TRBD1. J was trimmed by 5 bases and V by 7 bases; bases with no gene match: 13. Germline CDR1 reads MNHNS; CDR2 reads SASEGT. This CDR3 has 17 amino acids. The DNA for the CDR3 is TGTGCCAGCATCCGAAGGGGGACAGGGGTCTGGAATGAAAAACTGTTTTTT. Its protein is CASIRRGTGVWNEKLFF.

The CDR3 bases are TGTGCCAGCAGTTTAGGGGGGTGGGCAGACACCGGGGAGCTGTTTTTT. Translated, it gives CASSLGGWADTGELFF. The chain employs TRBV27 and TRBJ2-2; possibly TRBD2 for D (6 bases). The germline CDR1 and CDR2 sequences are MNHEY and SMNVEV (reference sequence). The CDR3 has 16 residues. The V gene lost 2 bases and the J gene lost 3 bases, with 13 bases spanning the gap.

This clonotype has only a few counts. V usage is TRBV7-9 and J usage is TRBJ2-7; maybe TRBD2 (6 bases). V was trimmed by 5 bases and J by 7 bases, leaving 15 bases between them. The CDR3 has 13 amino acids. Germline-derived CDR1 and CDR2 are SEHNR and FQNEAQ (reference sequence). Here the CDR3 DNA reads TGTGCCAGCAGCCCGACTAGTTTTAGAGAGCAGTACTTC. It encodes CASSPTSFREQYF.

This chain joins TRBV29-1 and TRBJ2-5; TRBD2 agrees at 9 bases. Germline V gene lookup returns CDR1 SQVTM and CDR2 ANQGSEA. CDR3 size: 14 residues. V gave up 5 bases and J gave up 5 bases; unmatched junction bases: 9. Here the CDR3 reads CSVPGLANQETQYF. CDR3 nucleotide sequence: TGCAGCGTTCCAGGACTAGCGAATCAGGAGACCCAGTACTTC.

This clonotype was observed a few times. The V call is TRBV6-1, the J call TRBJ2-2, with TRBD2 matching 9 bases. Trimming took 6 bases from V and 5 from J; bases not matched to a gene: 7. The CDR3 totals 15 residues. Germline V lookup: CDR1 MNHNS, CDR2 SASEGT. The CDR3 nucleotides read TGTGCCAGCAGGCGTAGCGGGAGAGGGACCGGGGAGCTGTTTTTT. Encoded protein: CASRRSGRGTGELFF.

This clonotype was detected only a few times. The genes are TRBV6-5 and TRBJ2-1; maybe TRBD2 (6 bases). CDR1 is MNHEY, CDR2 SVGAGI, per germline. This CDR3 contains 12 residues. V was cut by 2 bases and J by 9 bases, with 8 bases left in between. The CDR3 here is CASSYVGGEQFF. The CDR3 bases are TGTGCCAGCAGTTACGTGGGGGGTGAGCAGTTCTTC.

The V call is TRBV11-2, the J call TRBJ2-1; perhaps D is TRBD1 or TRBD2 (7 bases each). The CDR3 runs to 13 residues. The V end lost 6 bases, the J end lost 16 bases, and 22 bases lay between the germline ends. The germline CDR1 and CDR2 sequences are SGHAT and FQNNGV. CDR3 in amino acids: CASRAPGEGAYFF. In nucleotides, the CDR3 is TGTGCCAGCAGGGCCCCGGGGGAGGGGGCGTATTTCTTC. Supplemented by reference TRBV11-2 and TRBJ2-1, the full variable domain reads EAGVAQSPRYKIIEKRQSVAFWCNPISGHATLYWYQQILGQGPKLLIQFQNNGVVDDSQLPKDRFSAERLKGVDSTLKIQPAKLEDSAVYLCASRAPGEGAYFFGPGTRLTVL.

This clonotype was seen many times. The V and J genes are TRBV20-1 and TRBJ1-4, with no clear D. The CDR3 extends over 15 amino acids. Deletions cut 1 base from V and 8 bases from J, with 17 bases between. Germline V lookup: CDR1 DFQATT, CDR2 SNEGSKA (reference sequence). CDR3 residues: CSARASSREWEKLFF. The CDR3 coding sequence is TGCAGTGCTAGAGCTTCTTCTAGAGAATGGGAAAAACTGTTTTTT.

The rearrangement links TRBV9 to TRBJ1-4; D not certain. V was pared by 0 bases and J by 6 bases, with 9 bases between. The CDR3 is made up of 14 amino acids. Germline V gene data show CDR1 as SGDLS and CDR2 as YYNGEE. The CDR3 sequence is CASSVGGSHEKLFF. The CDR3 DNA follows: TGTGCCAGCAGCGTAGGGGGTTCCCATGAAAAACTGTTTTTT.

The chain joins TRBV3-1 to TRBJ1-3; D unresolved. V was pared by 6 bases and J by 4 bases, with 7 bases between. The CDR3 length is 12 residues. Germline V gene data show CDR1 as LGHDT and CDR2 as YNNKEL (reference sequence). CDR3 sequence (DNA): TGTGCCAGCAGTCCGACAGGAAACACCATATATTTT. Amino acid sequence: CASSPTGNTIYF.

This clonotype was counted only a few times. The chain has TRBV20-1 and TRBJ2-7; D not resolved. Per germline, CDR1 DFQATT and CDR2 SNEGSKA (reference sequence). V was pared by 6 bases and J by 2 bases, with 17 bases between. The CDR3 totals 14 residues. CDR3 sequence reads: CSAPDPQKPYEQYF. The CDR3 bases are TGCAGTGCCCCGGACCCCCAGAAGCCCTACGAGCAGTACTTC.

This clonotype was seen repeatedly, ten times or more. The rearrangement links TRBV10-1 to TRBJ2-1; 12 bases agree with TRBD2. The CDR3 has 16 amino acids. The V gene's germline CDR1 is WNHNN and CDR2 SYGVQD (reference sequence). V lost 3 bases, J lost 9 bases, and 9 bases stayed unmatched. CDR3 residues: CASSDDPSGGAAEQFF. Written as DNA, the CDR3 is TGCGCCAGCAGTGACGACCCTAGCGGGGGGGCGGCTGAGCAGTTCTTC.

The rearrangement uses TRBV12-3 or TRBV12-4 and TRBJ2-1; no firm D call. This CDR3 has 12 amino acids. V was shortened by 1 base and J by 9 bases, with 7 bases between the two germline ends. CDR3 residues: CASSLDLSEQFF. As DNA, the CDR3 is TGTGCCAGCAGTTTAGACCTCTCTGAGCAGTTCTTC.

The CDR3 protein is CASSLIPTRKETQYF. Here the CDR3 DNA reads TGTGCCAGCAGCCTAATTCCGACTAGAAAAGAGACCCAGTACTTC. The V gene is TRBV3-1, the J gene TRBJ2-5; tentatively, D is TRBD2 (6 bases). CDR1 is LGHDT, CDR2 YNNKEL, per germline (reference sequence). Between the trimmed V and J ends, which lost 4 bases and 3 bases, there was a span of 15 bases. The CDR3 has 15 amino acids.